This T cell receptor beta chain is from a study of shared clonotypes between healthy human individuals. At the level of the study: Donor composition was a couple of women and three men, aged 18 to 49.

This CDR3 region has 14 residues. Germline V CDR1 and CDR2: MNHEY, SVGAGI. The V end lost 11 bases, the J end lost 8 bases, and 19 bases lay between the germline ends. Sorted-subset replicate PCRs used 200 to 250 ng DNA, around 31,000 T cell genomes. Assay used: immunoSEQ multiplex PCR; TCRdb lists only in-frame clones, some missing. Of some 900,000 clones detected, over 75% appear once; the ten largest clones hold about 1.5%. Negatively enriched CD4+ T cells were divided by CD45RA into naive and memory. The sequenced sample was memory CD4+ T cells sorted from blood. The subset: CD45RA-negative fraction. This TCR was recovered from a young man in good health. V is TRBV6-5 and J is TRBJ1-6; tentatively, D is TRBD1 (5 bases). The CDR3 DNA follows: TGTGCCCGCACAGGAGCTAAAAGGTATTCACCCCTCCACTTT. This codes for CARTGAKRYSPLHF.